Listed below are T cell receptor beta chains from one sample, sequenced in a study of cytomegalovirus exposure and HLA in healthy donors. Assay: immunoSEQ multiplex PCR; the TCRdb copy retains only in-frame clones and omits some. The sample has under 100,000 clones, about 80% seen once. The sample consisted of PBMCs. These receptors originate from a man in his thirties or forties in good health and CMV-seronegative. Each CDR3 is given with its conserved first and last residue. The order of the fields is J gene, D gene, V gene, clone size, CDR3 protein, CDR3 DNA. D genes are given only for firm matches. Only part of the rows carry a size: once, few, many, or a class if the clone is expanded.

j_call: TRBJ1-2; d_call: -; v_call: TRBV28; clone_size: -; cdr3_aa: CASSLGAVYGYTF; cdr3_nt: TGTGCCAGCAGTTTAGGGGCGGTCTATGGCTACACCTTC
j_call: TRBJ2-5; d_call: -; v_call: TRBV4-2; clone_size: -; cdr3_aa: CASSQVLVGGGAQYF; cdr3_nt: TGTGCCAGCAGCCAAGTCCTAGTAGGTGGCGGGGCCCAGTACTTC
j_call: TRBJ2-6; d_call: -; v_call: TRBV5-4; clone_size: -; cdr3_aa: CASRTVGANVLTF; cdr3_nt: TGTGCCAGCAGAACGGTGGGGGCCAACGTCCTGACTTTC
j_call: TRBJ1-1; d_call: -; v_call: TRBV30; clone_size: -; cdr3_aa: CAWGRQLRGTEAFF; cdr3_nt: TGTGCCTGGGGCCGACAGTTAAGGGGCACTGAAGCTTTCTTT
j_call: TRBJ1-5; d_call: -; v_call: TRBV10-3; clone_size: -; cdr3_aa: CAIRSTGQPQHF; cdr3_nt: TGTGCCATCAGAAGCACGGGACAGCCCCAGCATTTT
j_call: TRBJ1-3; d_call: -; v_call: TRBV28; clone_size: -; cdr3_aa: CASSGWAGNTIYF; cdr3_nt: TGTGCCAGCAGTGGGTGGGCAGGAAACACCATATATTTT
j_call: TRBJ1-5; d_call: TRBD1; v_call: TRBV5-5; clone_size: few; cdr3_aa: CASSLADRGNYQPQHF; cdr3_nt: TGTGCCAGCAGCTTGGCCGACAGGGGCAATTATCAGCCCCAGCATTTT
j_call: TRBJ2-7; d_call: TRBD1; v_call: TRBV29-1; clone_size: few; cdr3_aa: CSVEDPGDRAEQYF; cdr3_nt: TGCAGCGTTGAAGATCCTGGGGACAGGGCCGAGCAGTACTTC
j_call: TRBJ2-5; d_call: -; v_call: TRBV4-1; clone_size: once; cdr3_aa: CASSQGWGLETQYF; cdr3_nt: TGCGCCAGCAGCCAAGGATGGGGGCTGGAGACCCAGTACTTC
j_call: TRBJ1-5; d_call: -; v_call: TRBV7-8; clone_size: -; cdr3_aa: CASSRREVVSNQPQHF; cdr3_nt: TGTGCCAGCAGCCGCCGGGAGGTCGTTAGCAATCAGCCCCAGCATTTT
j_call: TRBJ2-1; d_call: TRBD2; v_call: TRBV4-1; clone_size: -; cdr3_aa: CASSPSGFKQFF; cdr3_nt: TGCGCCAGCAGCCCTAGCGGGTTCAAGCAGTTCTTC
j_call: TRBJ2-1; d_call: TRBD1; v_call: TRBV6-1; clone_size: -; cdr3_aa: CATKTGSNEQFF; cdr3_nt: TGTGCCACCAAGACAGGGTCCAATGAGCAGTTCTTC
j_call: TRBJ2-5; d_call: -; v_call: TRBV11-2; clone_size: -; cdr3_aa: CASSRFQGQETQYF; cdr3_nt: TGTGCCAGCAGCCGTTTCCAGGGCCAAGAGACCCAGTACTTC
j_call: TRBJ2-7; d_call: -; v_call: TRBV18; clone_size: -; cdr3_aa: CASSPSRGEQYF; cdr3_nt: TGTGCCAGCTCACCAAGCCGAGGCGAGCAGTACTTC
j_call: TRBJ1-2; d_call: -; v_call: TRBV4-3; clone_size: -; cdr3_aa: CASSPGTRYGYTF; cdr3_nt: TGCGCCAGCAGTCCGGGGACTCGCTATGGCTACACCTTC
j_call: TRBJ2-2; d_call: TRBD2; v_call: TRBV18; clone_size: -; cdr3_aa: CASSPGLADGELFF; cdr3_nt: TGTGCCAGCTCACCCGGACTAGCGGACGGGGAGCTGTTTTTT
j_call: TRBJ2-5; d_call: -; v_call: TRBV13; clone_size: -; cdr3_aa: CASSFYGTQYF; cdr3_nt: TGTGCCAGCAGCTTTTACGGGACCCAGTACTTC
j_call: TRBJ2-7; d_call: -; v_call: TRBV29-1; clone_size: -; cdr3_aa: CSVLSSPYEQYF; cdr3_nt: TGCAGCGTTCTTAGCAGTCCCTACGAGCAGTACTTC
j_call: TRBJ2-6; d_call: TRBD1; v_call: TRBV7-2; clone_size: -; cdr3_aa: CASSLKGGGGANVLTF; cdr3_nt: TGTGCCAGCAGCTTAAAAGGGGGCGGTGGGGCCAACGTCCTGACTTTC
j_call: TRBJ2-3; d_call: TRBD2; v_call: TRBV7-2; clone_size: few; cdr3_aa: CASSPIAGEIDTQYF; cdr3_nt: TGTGCCAGCAGCCCCATCGCGGGGGAAATAGATACGCAGTATTTT
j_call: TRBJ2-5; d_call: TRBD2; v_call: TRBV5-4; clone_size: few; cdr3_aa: CASSPGLAGGPEETQYF; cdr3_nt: TGTGCCAGCAGCCCTGGACTAGCGGGAGGGCCTGAGGAGACCCAGTACTTC
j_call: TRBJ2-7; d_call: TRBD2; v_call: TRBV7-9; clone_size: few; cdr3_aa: CASSKTGGVFYEQYF; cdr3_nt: TGTGCCAGCAGCAAAACGGGGGGGGTGTTCTACGAGCAGTACTTC
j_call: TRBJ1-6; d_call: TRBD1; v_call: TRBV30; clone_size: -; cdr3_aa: CAWDSRQGGNSPLHF; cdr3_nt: TGTGCCTGGGATAGTCGACAGGGGGGAAATTCACCCCTCCACTTT
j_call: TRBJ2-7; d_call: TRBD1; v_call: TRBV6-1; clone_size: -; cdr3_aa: CASRPGQGKFEQYF; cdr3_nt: TGTGCCAGCAGGCCGGGACAGGGGAAGTTCGAGCAGTACTTC
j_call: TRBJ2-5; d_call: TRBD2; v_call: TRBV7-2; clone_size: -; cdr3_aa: CASSFRAGGLGETQYF; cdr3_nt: TGTGCCAGCAGCTTTCGAGCGGGAGGGTTGGGAGAGACCCAGTACTTC
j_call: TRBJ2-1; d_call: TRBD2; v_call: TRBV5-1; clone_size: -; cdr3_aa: CASSLRLAGGYNEQFF; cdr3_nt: TGCGCCAGCAGCCTTAGACTAGCGGGGGGGTACAATGAGCAGTTCTTC
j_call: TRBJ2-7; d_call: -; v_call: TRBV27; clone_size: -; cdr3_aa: CASSFSRADEQYF; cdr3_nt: TGTGCCAGCAGTTTCTCGCGGGCGGACGAGCAGTACTTC
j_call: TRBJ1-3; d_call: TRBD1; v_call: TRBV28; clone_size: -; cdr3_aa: CASSPPGQGRNTIYF; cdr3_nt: TGTGCCAGCAGCCCGCCGGGACAGGGGAGAAACACCATATATTTT
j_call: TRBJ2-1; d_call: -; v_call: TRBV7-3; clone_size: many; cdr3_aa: CASSPRPLQVNEQFF; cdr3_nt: TGTGCCAGCAGCCCCCGACCCCTCCAGGTCAATGAGCAGTTCTTC
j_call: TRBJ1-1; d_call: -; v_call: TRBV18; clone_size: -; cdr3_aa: CASSRTNTEAFF; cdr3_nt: TGTGCCAGCTCACGGACAAACACTGAAGCTTTCTTT
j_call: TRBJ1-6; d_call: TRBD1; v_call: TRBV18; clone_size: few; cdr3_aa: CASSPDRENSPLHF; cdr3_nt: TGTGCCAGCTCACCAGACAGGGAGAATTCACCCCTCCACTTT
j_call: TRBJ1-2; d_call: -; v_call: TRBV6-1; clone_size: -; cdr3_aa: CASSETLNYGYTF; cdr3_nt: TGTGCCAGCAGTGAAACTCTTAACTATGGCTACACCTTC
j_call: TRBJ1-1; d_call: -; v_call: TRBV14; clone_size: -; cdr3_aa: CASSRFGANTEAFF; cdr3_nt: TGTGCCAGCAGCCGGTTTGGGGCGAACACTGAAGCTTTCTTT
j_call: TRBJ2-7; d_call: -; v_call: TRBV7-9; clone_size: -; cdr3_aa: CASSFRAEQYF; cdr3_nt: TGTGCCAGCAGCTTTCGAGCGGAGCAGTACTTC
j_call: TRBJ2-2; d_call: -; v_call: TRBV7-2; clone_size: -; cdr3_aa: CASSSTDTGELFF; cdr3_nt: TGTGCCAGCAGCTCCACAGACACCGGGGAGCTGTTTTTT
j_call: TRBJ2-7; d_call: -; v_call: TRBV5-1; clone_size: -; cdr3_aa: CASSLESGTGNPYEQYF; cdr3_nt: TGCGCCAGCAGCTTGGAATCTGGGACTGGAAACCCCTACGAGCAGTACTTC
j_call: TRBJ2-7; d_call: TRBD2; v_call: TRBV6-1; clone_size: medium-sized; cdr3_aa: CASKREASGRDEQYF; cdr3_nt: TGTGCCAGCAAGAGGGAGGCTAGCGGGAGGGACGAGCAGTACTTC
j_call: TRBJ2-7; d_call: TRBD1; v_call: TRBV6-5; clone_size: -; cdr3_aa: CASSYDRVRADEQYF; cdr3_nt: TGTGCCAGCAGTTATGACAGGGTTCGGGCTGACGAGCAGTACTTC
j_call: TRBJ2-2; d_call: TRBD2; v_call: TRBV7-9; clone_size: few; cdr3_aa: CASSLTSATGELFF; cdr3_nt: TGTGCCAGCAGCTTAACTAGCGCGACCGGGGAGCTGTTTTTT
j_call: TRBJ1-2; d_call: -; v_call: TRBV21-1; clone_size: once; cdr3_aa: CASSKRRSPYGYTF; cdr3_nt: TGTGCCAGCAGCAAGCGAAGGAGTCCCTATGGCTACACCTTC
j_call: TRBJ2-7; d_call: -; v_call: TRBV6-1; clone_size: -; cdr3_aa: CASGHYEQYF; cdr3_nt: TGTGCCAGCGGCCACTACGAGCAGTACTTC
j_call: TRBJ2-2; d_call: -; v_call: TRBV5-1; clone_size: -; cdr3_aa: CASSLEVSENTGELFF; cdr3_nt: TGCGCCAGCAGCTTGGAAGTTAGCGAGAACACCGGGGAGCTGTTTTTT
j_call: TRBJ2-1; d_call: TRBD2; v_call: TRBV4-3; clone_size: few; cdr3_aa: CASSHSGSGEQFF; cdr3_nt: TGCGCCAGCAGCCACAGCGGGAGTGGTGAGCAGTTCTTC
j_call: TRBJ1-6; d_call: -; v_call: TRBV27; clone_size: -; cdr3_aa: CASSLSSGTSSYNSPLHF; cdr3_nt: TGTGCCAGCAGTTTATCTTCCGGGACTAGCTCCTATAATTCACCCCTCCACTTT
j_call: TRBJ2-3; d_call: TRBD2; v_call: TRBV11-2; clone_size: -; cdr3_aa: CASSGGESTDTQYF; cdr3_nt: TGTGCCAGCTCGGGGGGGGAATCCACAGATACGCAGTATTTT
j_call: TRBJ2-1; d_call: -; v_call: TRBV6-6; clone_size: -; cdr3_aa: CASSASRTDYNEQFF; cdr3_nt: TGTGCCAGCAGCGCCTCACGGACAGACTACAATGAGCAGTTCTTC
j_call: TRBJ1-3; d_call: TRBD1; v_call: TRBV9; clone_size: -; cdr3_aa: CASSRGTASGNTIYF; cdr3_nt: TGTGCCAGCAGCCGAGGGACAGCCTCTGGAAACACCATATATTTT
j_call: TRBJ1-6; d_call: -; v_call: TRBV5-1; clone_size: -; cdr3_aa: CASSLGTDLNSPLHF; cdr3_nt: TGCGCCAGCAGCTTGGGGACAGATTTGAATTCACCCCTCCACTTT